This passage covers 27 T cell receptor beta chains from one sample sequenced in a study of CXCR3-negative and CXCR3-positive naive CD8 T cells. UMI-tagged TRB cDNA libraries were built via 5' RACE. After re-calling the 5' RACE reads, TCRdb lists one entry per CDR3 protein, DNA absent. The record lists under 85,000 distinct CDR3 sequences, of which the ten most abundant hold 0.71%. Antigen specificity for these receptors is unknown. The study, taken as a whole, reports: CXCR3-expressing naive cells carried TRB CDR3s more hydrophobic than those of CXCR3-negative naive cells.

Sequenced material: naive CXCR3+ CD8+ T cells from blood. Subset given: CD45RO-CCR7+CD27+CD95- naive CD8+ T cells expressing CXCR3 (TNR3+). These receptors all stem from a human donor in good health. Some clones in this sample may be carry-over from other donors' samples.

V and J are TRBV7-9 and TRBJ2-7; TCRdb's D call of TRBD1 is untestable without DNA. CDR1 is SEHNR and CDR2 is FQNEAQ in the germline V gene (reference sequence). The CDR3 has 15 residues. The CDR3 loop is CASSSPGERGHEQYF.

V is TRBV28 and J is TRBJ2-1; the D gene TCRdb calls, TRBD1, cannot be checked with no DNA. This CDR3 comprises 14 residues. Germline CDR1 MDHEN, CDR2 SYDVKM. The CDR3 loop is CASSTGQGNEEQFF.

This sequence joins TRBV2 and TRBJ1-6; TCRdb reports TRBD1, a call that lacks DNA to check it against. CDR1 is SNHLY and CDR2 is FYNNEI in the germline V gene. This CDR3 has 16 amino acids. The CDR3 sequence: CASNRGGGGGNSPLHF.

V usage is TRBV29-1 and J usage is TRBJ2-1; the TCRdb call, TRBD1, lacks DNA for checking. This CDR3 is 17 amino acids long. CDR1 and CDR2 from the germline V gene are SQVTM and ANQGSEA. The CDR3 loop reads CSVEMPSGTDLYNEQFF.

CDR3 sequence: CASSVTVRTDTQYF. The rearrangement uses TRBV9 and TRBJ2-3. Germline lookup yields CDR1 SGDLS and CDR2 YYNGEE. CDR3 length equals 14 residues. The full variable domain, with the rest looked up from reference TRBV9 and TRBJ2-3, is DSGVTQTPKHLITATGQRVTLRCSPRSGDLSVYWYQQSLDQGLQFLIQYYNGEERAKGNILERFSAQQFPDLHSELNLSSLELGDSALYFCASSVTVRTDTQYFGPGTRLTVL.

Here the CDR3 reads CASSSGQETQYF. The rearrangement links TRBV12-3 or TRBV12-4 to TRBJ2-5. The CDR3 extends over 12 amino acids.

The V gene is TRBV29-1, the J gene TRBJ2-2. Germline V gives CDR1 SQVTM, CDR2 ANQGSEA. The length of the CDR3 is 13 residues. The CDR3 sequence is CRVEFSDTGELFF.

The V call is TRBV3-1, the J call TRBJ2-1. Germline CDR1 LGHDT, CDR2 YNNKEL (reference sequence). The CDR3 runs 15 residues. This chain's CDR3 is CASSREDPFLNEQFF.

The chain couples TRBV24-1 to TRBJ2-7; with no DNA, the TCRdb D assignment of TRBD1 cannot be verified. CDR3 length: 15 residues. The germline V gene has CDR1 KGHDR and CDR2 SFDVKD. The CDR3 reads CATSDDRAYGYEQYF.

This sequence joins TRBV23-1 and TRBJ2-3. TRBV23-1 is reported as an ORF; its role is uncertain. The CDR3 has 15 residues. CDR3 protein: CASSQGQANTDTQYF.

The CDR3 reads CASSLVAAASYEQYF. This sequence joins TRBV7-2 and TRBJ2-7. CDR3 length: 15 amino acids. Germline assignment: CDR1 SGHTA and CDR2 FQGNSA.

This chain uses TRBV23-1 with TRBJ1-5. TRBV23-1 counts as an open reading frame of uncertain function. CDR3 length equals 15 residues. The CDR3: CASRNKRNSNQPQHF.

The rearrangement joins TRBV14 to TRBJ2-7; TCRdb outputs TRBD2, but without DNA this stays unchecked. Germline V lookup: CDR1 SGHDN, CDR2 FVKESK. This CDR3 comprises 13 residues. The CDR3 sequence is CASSRGGDYEQYF.

The V and J genes are TRBV12-3 or TRBV12-4 and TRBJ2-7; TCRdb reports TRBD2, a call that lacks DNA to check it against. There are 15 residues in the CDR3. The CDR3 sequence is CASSLLAGGLYEQYF.

The chain carries TRBV7-2 and TRBJ1-1; TCRdb gives TRBD1 as the D gene, but with no DNA this cannot be confirmed. CDR1 and CDR2 (germline): SGHTA, FQGNSA. The CDR3 loop spans 15 amino acids. CDR3 loop: CASSPPPGVNTEAFF.

The CDR3 loop is CASSLGVAGGPTDTQYF. This sequence joins TRBV5-1 and TRBJ2-3; TCRdb's D gene call, TRBD2, goes unchecked for lack of DNA. This CDR3 contains 17 residues. Germline V gene sequence: CDR1 SGHRS, CDR2 YFSETQ.

This rearrangement joins TRBV11-2 to TRBJ2-5; TCRdb calls TRBD1, which cannot be checked without DNA. Germline V gene data show CDR1 as SGHAT and CDR2 as FQNNGV. There are 16 residues in the CDR3. CDR3: CASSLARGDPSETQYF.

This chain uses TRBV2 with TRBJ1-2. This CDR3 is built from 15 residues. The germline gives CDR1 SNHLY, CDR2 FYNNEI. This CDR3 is CASSELKGSGYGYTF.

V gene TRBV6-6 combines with J gene TRBJ2-3; TCRdb picks TRBD1, but there is no DNA to check that call. In germline, CDR1 is MNHNY, CDR2 SVGAGI (reference sequence). The CDR3 covers 17 residues. The CDR3 reads CASSAQPIGAGTDTQYF.

The gene calls are TRBV25-1 and TRBJ2-7; without DNA, the TCRdb call of TRBD1 cannot be checked. This CDR3 region has 15 residues. The germline V gene encodes CDR1 MGHDK and CDR2 SYGVNS. CDR3 sequence reads: CASSEYHGGENEQYF.

This chain uses TRBV29-1 with TRBJ2-2; the D call of TRBD1 rests on TCRdb alone, since no DNA is present to check it. Germline V CDR1 and CDR2: SQVTM, ANQGSEA. This CDR3 is built from 14 residues. CDR3 loop: CSVEVRGDTGELFF.

This sequence joins TRBV27 and TRBJ1-1; TCRdb names TRBD1, which stays unverified in the absence of DNA. The CDR3 loop spans 13 amino acids. Looked up from germline, CDR1 is MNHEY and CDR2 is SMNVEV (reference sequence). The CDR3: CASKTGGDTEAFF.

The genes are TRBV14 and TRBJ2-1. The CDR3 loop spans 12 amino acids. The V gene's germline CDR1 is SGHDN and CDR2 FVKESK. CDR3 sequence: CASSQVEYEQFF.

The chain joins TRBV4-3 to TRBJ2-3; lacking DNA, the TRBD1 call made by TCRdb goes unchecked. Germline CDR1 is LGHNA and CDR2 is YSLEER. This CDR3 spans 14 amino acids. CDR3 sequence reads: CASQGTYSTDTQYF.

The genes are TRBV6-1 and TRBJ2-7; TCRdb proposes TRBD1, but this gene call is untestable without DNA. Looked up from germline, CDR1 is MNHNS and CDR2 is SASEGT. The CDR3 sequence is 15 residues long. The CDR3 region is CASSEAITGGCEQYF.

V usage is TRBV9 and J usage is TRBJ2-7; TCRdb indicates TRBD1, and absent DNA this call remains unverified. CDR3 length: 15 amino acids. CDR1 and CDR2 from the germline V gene are SGDLS and YYNGEE. CDR3 sequence: CASSVGGQGLDEQYF. Together with reference TRBV9 and TRBJ2-7, the CDR3 gives the full variable domain: DSGVTQTPKHLITATGQRVTLRCSPRSGDLSVYWYQQSLDQGLQFLIQYYNGEERAKGNILERFSAQQFPDLHSELNLSSLELGDSALYFCASSVGGQGLDEQYFGPGTRLTVT.

The chain uses TRBV27 and TRBJ2-1; the TCRdb D gene call, TRBD1, has no DNA to confirm it. This CDR3 has 14 residues. Germline CDR1 and CDR2: MNHEY and SMNVEV (reference sequence). The CDR3 region is CASGDAFGYNEQFF.